The 20 T cell receptor beta chains below come from one sample, sequenced in a study of Graves' ophthalmopathy and Graves' hyperthyroidism. RNA transcripts provided the template for amplifying TCR beta CDR3 regions. The authors performed first-round RT-PCR with HTBI primers and then a second-round multiplex PCR. TCRdb re-derived calls from the multiplex PCR reads in MiXCR, one entry per CDR3 protein. The sample lists around 400,000 distinct CDR3 sequences; about a sixth were seen once. What was sequenced was peripheral blood. These TCRs come from a young woman with Graves' ophthalmopathy.

The V and J genes are TRBV28 and TRBJ2-7, with 9 positions matching TRBD2. The CDR3 loop spans 15 amino acids. Germline V gene sequence: CDR1 MDHEN, CDR2 SYDVKM. V lost 6 bases, J lost 4 bases, and 10 bases stayed unmatched. Written as DNA, the CDR3 is TGTGCCAGCAGGTCACTAGCGGGTGGTGCATACGAGCAGTACTTC. Translation: CASRSLAGGAYEQYF.

There are many counts of this clonotype. The genes are TRBV18 and TRBJ2-2; 7 nucleotides agree with TRBD1. This CDR3 region has 14 residues. Germline loops: CDR1 KGHSH, CDR2 LQKENI. V lost 4 bases and J lost 4; bases outside the gene matches: 3. In nucleotides, the CDR3 is TGTGCCAGCTCACGGGACAGCTCCACCGGGGAGCTGTTTTTT. It is translated as CASSRDSSTGELFF.

The chain links TRBV30 to TRBJ1-3, with D unclear. V lost 2 bases and J 1 base, leaving 6 bases between the germline ends. This CDR3 contains 13 residues. Germline V gene lookup returns CDR1 GTSNPN and CDR2 SVGIG (reference sequence). The chain's CDR3 is CAWSRNSGNTIYF. Written as DNA, the CDR3 is TGTGCCTGGAGTCGGAATTCTGGAAACACCATATATTTT.

This clonotype was recorded many times. The J gene is TRBJ1-1, the V gene TRBV28; D is possibly TRBD1 (5 bases). The CDR3 is 16 residues long. Per germline, CDR1 MDHEN and CDR2 SYDVKM. V gave up 1 base and J gave up 3 bases, with 15 bases separating them. CDR3 sequence reads: CASSLLGSGAYTEAFF. CDR3 DNA: TGTGCCAGCAGTTTATTGGGGTCTGGGGCGTACACTGAAGCTTTCTTT. The full variable domain, completed using reference TRBV28 and TRBJ1-1, is DVKVTQSSRYLVKRTGEKVFLECVQDMDHENMFWYRQDPGLGLRLIYFSYDVKMKEKGDIPEGYSVSREKKERFSLILESASTNQTSMYLCASSLLGSGAYTEAFFGQGTRLTVV.

Ten or more counts support this clonotype. The junction departs from the called germline gene at one end, perhaps through a read error. The V and J genes are TRBV5-1 and TRBJ1-1, with 9 bases aligning to TRBD1. CDR1 SGHRS and CDR2 YFSETQ come from the germline V gene. The CDR3 spans 15 residues. CDR3 nucleotide sequence: TGCGCCAGCAGCCCCGAGGGGACAGGGAACTCTGAAGCTTTCTTT. This codes for CASSPEGTGNSEAFF.

This clonotype was detected many times. The V and J genes are TRBV6-2 or TRBV6-3 and TRBJ2-7, with 8 bases lining up with TRBD1. This CDR3 region has 12 residues. The germline gives CDR1 MNHEY, CDR2 SVGEGT. Trimming removed 6 bases from V and 5 bases from J; junction bases left unmatched: 3. CDR3 DNA sequence: TGTGCCAGCAGGCGGACAGGGAACGAGCAGTACTTC. Its translation: CASRRTGNEQYF.

This clonotype has a count of ten or more. In DNA form, the CDR3 reads TGCAGTGCTAGAGTTGGCGAAGAAGCTTTCTTT. Its protein product is CSARVGEEAFF. This sequence joins TRBV20-1 and TRBJ1-1; D remains ambiguous. V was pared by 1 base and J by 8 bases, with 8 bases between. The CDR3 contains 11 residues. Germline assignment: CDR1 DFQATT and CDR2 SNEGSKA (reference sequence).

The chain is built from TRBV6-1 and TRBJ2-7; 7 positions agree with TRBD1. The CDR3 consists of 14 residues. Germline V lookup: CDR1 MNHNS, CDR2 SASEGT. V lost 6 bases and J lost 3; bases outside the gene matches: 8. As DNA, the CDR3 is TGTGCCAGCAGGTCGGGACAGACCCGCTACGAGCAGTACTTC. Encoded protein: CASRSGQTRYEQYF.

This clonotype was detected ten times or more. CDR3 nucleotide sequence: TGTGCCAGCAGCCGAGTCCCGGGACAGGGTTCAGGCACTGAAGCTTTCTTT. Residues: CASSRVPGQGSGTEAFF. This chain joins TRBV7-6 and TRBJ1-1, with 9 bases fitting TRBD1. V dropped 5 bases and J dropped 4; count of bases not matched to a gene: 14. Per the germline V gene, CDR1 is SGHVS and CDR2 is FNYEAQ. This CDR3 comprises 17 residues.

The sample holds many counts of this clonotype. The chain is built from TRBV6-2 or TRBV6-3 and TRBJ1-5, with 11 nucleotides matching TRBD1. The CDR3 runs 18 residues. Trimming at V came to 3 bases and at J to 1 base, leaving 8 bases not matched to a gene. Germline V gene data show CDR1 as MNHEY and CDR2 as SVGEGT. The CDR3 sequence is CASSYGTGGILSNQPQHF. CDR3 sequence (DNA): TGTGCCAGCAGTTATGGGACAGGGGGGATTCTGAGCAATCAGCCCCAGCATTTT.

This clonotype has at least ten counts. V usage is TRBV7-2 and J usage is TRBJ1-2; 9 nucleotides match TRBD1. Germline loops: CDR1 SGHTA, CDR2 FQGNSA. The V gene end was trimmed by 3 bases and the J gene end by 5 bases; junction bases not matched to a gene: 7. The CDR3 extends over 15 amino acids. The CDR3 nucleotides are TGTGCCAGCAGCTTTAGGGGACAGGGTGTTTATGGCTACACCTTC. It translates to CASSFRGQGVYGYTF.

The sample holds many counts of this clonotype. The genes are TRBV18 and TRBJ1-1, with 9 bases identical to TRBD1. Germline CDR1 reads KGHSH; CDR2 reads LQKENI. J lost 4 bases, V lost 1 base, and 1 base had no gene match. CDR3 length: 14 amino acids. CDR3 protein: CASSPQGQGTEAFF. CDR3 DNA: TGTGCCAGCTCACCACAGGGACAGGGCACTGAAGCTTTCTTT. The variable domain in full, completed from reference TRBV18 and TRBJ1-1, reads NAGVMQNPRHLVRRRGQEARLRCSPMKGHSHVYWYRQLPEEGLKFMVYLQKENIIDESGMPKERFSAEFPKEGPSILRIQQVVRGDSAAYFCASSPQGQGTEAFFGQGTRLTVV.

This clonotype was counted ten times or more. This chain uses TRBV7-2 with TRBJ1-5; maybe TRBD1 (6 bases). V lost 3 bases to trimming and J lost 7 bases, with 16 bases between them. The CDR3 loop spans 15 amino acids. Germline V gene lookup returns CDR1 SGHTA and CDR2 FQGNSA. DNA of the CDR3: TGTGCCAGCAGCTTTCTACAGGGAGAGGGGCAGCCCCAGCATTTT. This encodes CASSFLQGEGQPQHF.

V usage is TRBV6-2 or TRBV6-3 and J usage is TRBJ2-7; D might be TRBD1 (6 bases). This CDR3 is 14 amino acids long. V lost 6 bases and J 3 bases, leaving 15 bases between the germline ends. The germline V gene encodes CDR1 MNHEY and CDR2 SVGEGT. The CDR3 is CASSPGAGVYEQYF. Here the CDR3 DNA reads TGTGCCAGCAGCCCCGGGGCAGGGGTCTACGAGCAGTACTTC.

This clonotype was seen repeatedly, ten times or more. V and J are TRBV6-1 and TRBJ1-2, with D possibly TRBD1 on 5 matching bases. Germline V CDR1 and CDR2: MNHNS, SASEGT. The V gene lost 7 bases and the J gene lost 7 bases, with 22 bases spanning the gap. This CDR3 is 15 amino acids long. This CDR3 reads CASTLTISQAGGYTF. The CDR3 nucleotides are TGTGCCAGCACCCTTACGATCTCACAGGCCGGTGGCTACACCTTC.

In this sample, this clonotype turned up many times. The J gene is TRBJ2-5, the V gene TRBV6-1; unclear D gene. Germline V gene sequence: CDR1 MNHNS, CDR2 SASEGT. Trimming pared 10 bases from V and 2 bases from J, leaving 5 bases between. The CDR3 spans 10 residues. The CDR3 sequence is CATMQETQYF. CDR3 nucleotides: TGTGCCACTATGCAAGAGACCCAGTACTTC.

This clonotype occurred many times. The CDR3 coding sequence is TGTGCCACCAGGGGTACCACCGGGGAGCTGTTTTTT. This codes for CATRGTTGELFF. The chain has TRBV24-1 and TRBJ2-2, with unresolved D. Trimming pared 7 bases from V and 4 bases from J, leaving 6 bases between. Germline V gene sequence: CDR1 KGHDR, CDR2 SFDVKD. This CDR3 is 12 amino acids long.

In DNA form, the CDR3 reads TGCAGTGCTAGCGAGGTTGGCTACGAGCAGTACTTC. It codes for CSASEVGYEQYF. The chain links TRBV20-1 to TRBJ2-7; D is unresolved. Per germline, CDR1 DFQATT and CDR2 SNEGSKA (reference sequence). The CDR3 length is 12 residues. The V and J ends lost 3 bases and 3 bases respectively, with 9 bases between them.

This clonotype was detected many times. The chain recombines TRBV28 with TRBJ2-2; D gene uncertain. This CDR3 contains 13 residues. Trimming pared 3 bases from V and 7 bases from J, leaving 9 bases between. Germline V gives CDR1 MDHEN, CDR2 SYDVKM. CDR3 coding DNA: TGTGCCAGCAGTTTGAACACTCTCGGGGAGCTGTTTTTT. Its protein is CASSLNTLGELFF.

This clonotype was picked up many times. The J gene is TRBJ1-2, the V gene TRBV4-3; D is possibly TRBD1 (6 bases). This CDR3 region has 14 residues. The V end was cut by 0 bases, the J end by 3 bases, with 8 bases between. Germline assignment: CDR1 LGHNA and CDR2 YSLEER. In DNA, the CDR3 is TGCGCCAGCAGCCAAGATACAGGGTACTATGGCTACACCTTC. It encodes CASSQDTGYYGYTF.